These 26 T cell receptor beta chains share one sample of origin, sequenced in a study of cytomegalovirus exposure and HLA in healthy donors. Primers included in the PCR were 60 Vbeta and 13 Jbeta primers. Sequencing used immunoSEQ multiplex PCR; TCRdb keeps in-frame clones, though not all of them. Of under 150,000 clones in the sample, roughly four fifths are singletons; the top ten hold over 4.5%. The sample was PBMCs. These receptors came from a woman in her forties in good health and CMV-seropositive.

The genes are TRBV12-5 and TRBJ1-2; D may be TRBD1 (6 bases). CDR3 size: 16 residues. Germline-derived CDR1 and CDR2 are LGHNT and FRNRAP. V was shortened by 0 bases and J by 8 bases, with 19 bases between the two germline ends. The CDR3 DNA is TGTGCTAGTGGTTTGGTCTTACAGGGTGCAAGGGAAGGCTACACCTTC. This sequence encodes CASGLVLQGAREGYTF.

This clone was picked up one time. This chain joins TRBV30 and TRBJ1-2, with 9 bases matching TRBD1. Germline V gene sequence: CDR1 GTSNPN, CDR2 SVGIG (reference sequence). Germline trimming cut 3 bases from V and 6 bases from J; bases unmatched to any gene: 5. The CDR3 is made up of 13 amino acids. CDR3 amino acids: CAWRADRGNGYTF. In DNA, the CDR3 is TGTGCCTGGAGGGCGGACAGGGGTAATGGCTACACCTTC.

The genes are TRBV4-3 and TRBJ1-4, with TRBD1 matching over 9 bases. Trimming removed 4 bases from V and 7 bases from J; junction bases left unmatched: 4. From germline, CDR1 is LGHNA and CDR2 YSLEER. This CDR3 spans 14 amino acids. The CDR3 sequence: CASSPDRGFEKLFF. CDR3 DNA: TGCGCCAGCAGCCCGGACAGGGGATTTGAAAAACTGTTTTTT.

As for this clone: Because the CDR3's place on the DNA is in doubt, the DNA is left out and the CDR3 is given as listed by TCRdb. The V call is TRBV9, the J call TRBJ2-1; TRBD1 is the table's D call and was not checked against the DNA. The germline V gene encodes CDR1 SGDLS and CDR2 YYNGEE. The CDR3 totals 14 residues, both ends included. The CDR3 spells CASSVGTGIDPPFF.

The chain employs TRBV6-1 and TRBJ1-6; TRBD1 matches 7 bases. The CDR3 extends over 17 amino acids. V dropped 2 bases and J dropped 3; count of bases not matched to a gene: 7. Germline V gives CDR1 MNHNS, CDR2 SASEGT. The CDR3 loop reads CASSELTGDFYNSPLHF. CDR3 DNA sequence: TGTGCCAGCAGTGAACTAACAGGGGATTTCTATAATTCACCCCTCCACTTT.

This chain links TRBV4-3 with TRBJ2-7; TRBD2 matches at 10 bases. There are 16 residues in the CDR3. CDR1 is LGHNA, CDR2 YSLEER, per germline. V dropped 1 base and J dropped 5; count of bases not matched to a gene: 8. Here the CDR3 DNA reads TGCGCCAGCAGCCAAGGGGCAATTGGACTAGCGGACGAGCAGTACTTC. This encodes CASSQGAIGLADEQYF.

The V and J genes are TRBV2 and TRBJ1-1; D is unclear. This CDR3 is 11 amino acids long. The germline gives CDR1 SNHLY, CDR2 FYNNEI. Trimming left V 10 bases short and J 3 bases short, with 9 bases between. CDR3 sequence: CAKVLDTEAFF. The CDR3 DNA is TGTGCCAAAGTACTTGACACTGAAGCTTTCTTT.

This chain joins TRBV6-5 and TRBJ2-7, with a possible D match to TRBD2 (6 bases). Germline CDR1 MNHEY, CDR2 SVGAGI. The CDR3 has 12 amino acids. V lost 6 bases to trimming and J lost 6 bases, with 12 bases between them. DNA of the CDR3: TGTGCCAGCAGGTTGGGACTGTCCGAGCAGTACTTC. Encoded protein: CASRLGLSEQYF.

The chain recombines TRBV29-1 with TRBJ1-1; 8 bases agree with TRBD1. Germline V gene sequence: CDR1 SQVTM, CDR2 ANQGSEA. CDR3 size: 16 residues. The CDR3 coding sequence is TGCATCGCCCTGAGACAGGGGTCTTTTTTGAACACTGAAGCTTTCTTT. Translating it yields CIALRQGSFLNTEAFF.

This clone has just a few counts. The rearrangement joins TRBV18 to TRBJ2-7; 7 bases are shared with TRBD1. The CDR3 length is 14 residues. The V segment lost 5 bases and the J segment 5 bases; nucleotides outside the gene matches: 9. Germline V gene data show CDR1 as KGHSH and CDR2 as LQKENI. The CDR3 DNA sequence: TGTGCCAGCTCAGGAGACAGGGAGATGGACGAGCAGTACTTC. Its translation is CASSGDREMDEQYF.

The CDR3 DNA sequence: TGTGCCAGCAGCGTGGATTCAGGGGACGAGCAGTACTTC. This translates into CASSVDSGDEQYF. J is TRBJ2-7 and V is TRBV9; weak D call: TRBD1 (6 bases). Germline CDR1 reads SGDLS; CDR2 reads YYNGEE. CDR3 length equals 13 residues. The germline V and J ends were trimmed by 2 bases and 5 bases, with 11 bases remaining between them.

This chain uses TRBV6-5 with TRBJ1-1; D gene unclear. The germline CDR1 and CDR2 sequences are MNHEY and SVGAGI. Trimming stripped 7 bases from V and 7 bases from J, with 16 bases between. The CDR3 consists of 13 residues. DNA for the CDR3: TGTGCCAGCACAGACACCACGGCATGTGAAGCTTTCTTT. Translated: CASTDTTACEAFF.

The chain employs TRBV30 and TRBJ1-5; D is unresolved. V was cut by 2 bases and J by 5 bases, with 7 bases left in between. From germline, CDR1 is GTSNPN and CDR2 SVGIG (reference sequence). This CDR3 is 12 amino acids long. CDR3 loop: CAWSRVDQPQHF. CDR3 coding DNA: TGTGCCTGGAGTCGAGTGGATCAGCCCCAGCATTTT.

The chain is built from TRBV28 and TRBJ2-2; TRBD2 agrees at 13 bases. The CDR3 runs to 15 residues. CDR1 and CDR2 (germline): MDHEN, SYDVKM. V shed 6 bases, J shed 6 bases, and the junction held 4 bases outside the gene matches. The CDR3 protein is CASRLAGGPAGELFF. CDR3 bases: TGTGCCAGCAGACTAGCGGGAGGGCCGGCCGGGGAGCTGTTTTTT.

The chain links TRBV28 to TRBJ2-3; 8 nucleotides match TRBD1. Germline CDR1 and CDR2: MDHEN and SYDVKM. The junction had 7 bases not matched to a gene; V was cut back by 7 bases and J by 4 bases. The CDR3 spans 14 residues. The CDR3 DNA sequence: TGTGCCAGCATATCATCACAGGGGGCAGATACGCAGTATTTT. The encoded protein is CASISSQGADTQYF.

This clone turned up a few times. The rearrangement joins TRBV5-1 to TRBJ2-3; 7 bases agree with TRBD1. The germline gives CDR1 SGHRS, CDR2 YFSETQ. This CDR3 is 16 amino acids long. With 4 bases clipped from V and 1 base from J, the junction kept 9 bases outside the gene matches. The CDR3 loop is CASSAGTDFRTDTQYF. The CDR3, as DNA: TGCGCCAGCAGCGCAGGGACAGATTTTCGCACAGATACGCAGTATTTT.

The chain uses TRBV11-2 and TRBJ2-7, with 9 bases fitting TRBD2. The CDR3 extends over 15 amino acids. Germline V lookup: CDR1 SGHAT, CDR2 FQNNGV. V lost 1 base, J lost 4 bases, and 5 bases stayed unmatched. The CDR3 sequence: CASSLVGTSQYEQYF. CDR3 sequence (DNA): TGTGCCAGCAGCTTAGTAGGGACTAGCCAATACGAGCAGTACTTC.

This CDR3 is CASSPTPDFYEQYF. CDR3 DNA: TGTGCCAGCAGTCCAACCCCGGACTTTTACGAGCAGTACTTC. The chain couples TRBV6-5 to TRBJ2-7; D might be TRBD2 (5 bases). Germline CDR1 and CDR2: MNHEY and SVGAGI. V lost 5 bases to trimming and J lost 4 bases, with 15 bases between them. The CDR3 extends over 14 amino acids.

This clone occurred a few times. The CDR3 protein is CASSDDQQETQYF. CDR3 sequence (DNA): TGCGCCAGCAGTGATGATCAGCAAGAGACCCAGTACTTC. The V call is TRBV10-1, the J call TRBJ2-5; D not resolved. Germline lookup yields CDR1 WNHNN and CDR2 SYGVQD (reference sequence). Deletions cut 3 bases from V and 2 bases from J, with 7 bases between. The CDR3 consists of 13 residues.

CDR3 amino acids: CASVPYTASTYEQYF. CDR3 DNA sequence: TGTGCCAGCGTACCCTATACAGCTTCAACCTACGAGCAGTACTTC. The chain combines TRBV7-9 with TRBJ2-7; unclear D gene. The CDR3 contains 15 residues. With 8 bases removed from V and 2 bases from J, the gap between germline ends came to 19 bases. Looked up from germline, CDR1 is SEHNR and CDR2 is FQNEAQ (reference sequence).

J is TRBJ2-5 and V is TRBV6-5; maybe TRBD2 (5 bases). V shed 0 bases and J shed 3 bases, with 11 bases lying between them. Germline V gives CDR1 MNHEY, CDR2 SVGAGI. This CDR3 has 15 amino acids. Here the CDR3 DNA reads TGTGCCAGCAGTTACTCGGAGCGGAATGAAGAGACCCAGTACTTC. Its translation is CASSYSERNEETQYF.

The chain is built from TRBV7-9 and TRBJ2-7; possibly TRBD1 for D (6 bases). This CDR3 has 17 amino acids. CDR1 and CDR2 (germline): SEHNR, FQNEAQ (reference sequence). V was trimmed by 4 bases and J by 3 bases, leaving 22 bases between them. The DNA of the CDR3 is TGTGCCAGCAGCTCAATTCGAGGGACAAATACCCGCTACGAGCAGTACTTC. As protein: CASSSIRGTNTRYEQYF. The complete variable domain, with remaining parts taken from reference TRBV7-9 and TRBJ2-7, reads DTGVSQNPRHKITKRGQNVTFRCDPISEHNRLYWYRQTLGQGPEFLTYFQNEAQLEKSRLLSDRFSAERPKGSFSTLEIQRTEQGDSAMYLCASSSIRGTNTRYEQYFGPGTRLTVT.

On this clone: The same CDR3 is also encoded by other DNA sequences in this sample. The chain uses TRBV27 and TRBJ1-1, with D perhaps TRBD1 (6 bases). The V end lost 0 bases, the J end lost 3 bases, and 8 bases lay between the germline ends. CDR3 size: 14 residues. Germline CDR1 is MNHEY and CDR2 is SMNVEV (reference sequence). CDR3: CASSLSGGDTEAFF. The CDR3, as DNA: TGTGCCAGCAGTTTATCAGGGGGGGACACTGAAGCTTTCTTT.

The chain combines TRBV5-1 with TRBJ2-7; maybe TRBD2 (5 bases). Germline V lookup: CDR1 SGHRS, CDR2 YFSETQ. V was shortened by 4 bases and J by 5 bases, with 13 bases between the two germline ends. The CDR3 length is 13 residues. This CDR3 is CASSTELVDEQYF. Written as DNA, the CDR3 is TGCGCCAGCAGCACTGAACTAGTTGACGAGCAGTACTTC. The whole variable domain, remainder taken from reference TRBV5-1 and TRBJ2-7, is KAGVTQTPRYLIKTRGQQVTLSCSPISGHRSVSWYQQTPGQGLQFLFEYFSETQRNKGNFPGRFSGRQFSNSRSEMNVSTLELGDSALYLCASSTELVDEQYFGPGTRLTVT.

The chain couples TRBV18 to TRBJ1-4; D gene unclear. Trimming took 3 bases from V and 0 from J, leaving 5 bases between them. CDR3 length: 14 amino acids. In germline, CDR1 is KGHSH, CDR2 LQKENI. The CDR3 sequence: CASSPRATNEKLFF. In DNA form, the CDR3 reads TGTGCCAGCTCACCTCGCGCAACTAATGAAAAACTGTTTTTT. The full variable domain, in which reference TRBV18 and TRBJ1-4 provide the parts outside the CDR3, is NAGVMQNPRHLVRRRGQEARLRCSPMKGHSHVYWYRQLPEEGLKFMVYLQKENIIDESGMPKERFSAEFPKEGPSILRIQQVVRGDSAAYFCASSPRATNEKLFFGSGTQLSVL.

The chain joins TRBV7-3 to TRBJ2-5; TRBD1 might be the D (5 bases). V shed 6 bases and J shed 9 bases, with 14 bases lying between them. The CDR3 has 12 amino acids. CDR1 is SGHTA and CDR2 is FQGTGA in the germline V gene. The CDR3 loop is CASSNPPGPQYF. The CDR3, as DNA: TGTGCCAGCAGTAATCCCCCAGGGCCCCAGTACTTC.